Each of the 30 T cell receptor beta chains below was sequenced from the same sample in a study of T cells in Graves' hyperthyroidism and ophthalmopathy. Amplified regions were TCR beta CDR3 sequences from RNA transcripts. The HTBI primer set drove a first-round RT-PCR of the TCR CDR3. TCRdb analysed the multiplex PCR reads with MiXCR anew, one entry per CDR3 protein. This sample has fewer than 650,000 distinct CDR3 sequences; 12% to 15% occur once, and the top ten carry roughly 6.9%. Material: blood. Receptors were obtained from a young woman with Graves' ophthalmopathy.

This clonotype has only a few counts. This chain uses TRBV6-1 with TRBJ2-1; 7 nucleotides line up with TRBD1. The CDR3 covers 13 residues. V lost 4 bases and J lost 6; bases outside the gene matches: 3. The germline CDR1 and CDR2 sequences are MNHNS and SASEGT. CDR3 DNA: TGTGCCAGCAGTGTCCGACAGGGCAATGAGCAGTTCTTC. Translated: CASSVRQGNEQFF.

This clonotype has more than one count but fewer than ten. The V and J genes are TRBV12-3 or TRBV12-4 and TRBJ2-5, with 9 nucleotides matching TRBD1. The CDR3 is 15 amino acids. Germline trimming cut 4 bases from V and 7 bases from J; bases unmatched to any gene: 10. CDR3 nucleotide sequence: TGTGCCAGCAGTTCGTGGGACAGGGAAAGAAGGACCCAGTACTTC. Translated, it gives CASSSWDRERRTQYF.

This clonotype has just a few counts. V gene TRBV4-1 combines with J gene TRBJ2-1, with 7 positions matching TRBD2. The CDR3 is made up of 16 amino acids. Per the germline V gene, CDR1 is MGHRA and CDR2 is YSYEKL. V shed 2 bases and J 8 bases; nucleotides not matched to a gene: 12. The CDR3 here is CASSQQGGRADHEQFF. CDR3 coding DNA: TGCGCCAGCAGCCAACAAGGTGGGAGGGCCGATCATGAGCAGTTCTTC.

In its sample, this clonotype was seen a few times. The genes are TRBV5-1 and TRBJ2-5; TRBD2 matches 7 bases. V lost 0 bases to trimming and J lost 0 bases; unmatched junction nucleotides: 2. Germline CDR1 SGHRS, CDR2 YFSETQ. The CDR3 has 15 residues. CDR3 region: CASSLVLADQETQYF. The CDR3 DNA follows: TGCGCCAGCAGCTTGGTTCTAGCGGACCAAGAGACCCAGTACTTC. The full variable domain, in which reference TRBV5-1 and TRBJ2-5 provide the parts outside the CDR3, is KAGVTQTPRYLIKTRGQQVTLSCSPISGHRSVSWYQQTPGQGLQFLFEYFSETQRNKGNFPGRFSGRQFSNSRSEMNVSTLELGDSALYLCASSLVLADQETQYFGPGTRLLVL.

This clonotype turned up a few times. The J gene is TRBJ1-3, the V gene TRBV6-2 or TRBV6-3; 7 nucleotides align to TRBD1. V shed 6 bases and J 5 bases; nucleotides not matched to a gene: 10. The CDR3 has 15 residues. CDR1 is MNHEY, CDR2 SVGEGT, per germline. The CDR3 DNA reads TGTGCCAGCAGGTTTAGGACAGGAGAAAGAAACACCATATATTTT. Translated, it gives CASRFRTGERNTIYF.

The CDR3 bases are TGTGCCAGTAGGTCTCCTAGGGGGCCCCATCAGCCCCAGCATTTT. Protein sequence: CASRSPRGPHQPQHF. The chain employs TRBV19 and TRBJ1-5; 7 bases line up with TRBD1. The CDR3 sequence is 15 residues long. Germline loops: CDR1 LNHDA, CDR2 SQIVND (reference sequence). Losses at the gene ends were 6 bases for V and 5 bases for J; bases not matched to a gene: 10.

This clonotype was recorded many times. The rearrangement uses TRBV10-2 and TRBJ2-2; 10 bases are a match to TRBD2. This CDR3 comprises 15 residues. Germline assignment: CDR1 WSHSY and CDR2 SAAADI. Trimming cost V 7 bases and J 4 bases; bases outside gene matches: 6. The CDR3 sequence is CASTLVAGGTGELFF. The DNA for the CDR3 is TGCGCCAGCACTTTGGTAGCGGGAGGCACCGGGGAGCTGTTTTTT.

The chain combines TRBV27 with TRBJ1-5; D call uncertain. V was clipped by 3 bases and J by 6 bases, with 12 bases between them. Germline CDR1 reads MNHEY; CDR2 reads SMNVEV (reference sequence). This CDR3 is 14 amino acids long. In DNA form, the CDR3 reads TGTGCCAGCAGTTTGGGTGGGCTGAGTCAGCCCCAGCATTTT. It is translated as CASSLGGLSQPQHF.

This clonotype was counted many times. The chain uses TRBV3-1 and TRBJ2-7; D is undetermined. CDR3 length: 15 residues. Germline lookup yields CDR1 LGHDT and CDR2 YNNKEL (reference sequence). With 0 bases removed from V and 3 bases from J, the gap between germline ends came to 12 bases. The CDR3 reads CASSQDLHSVYEQYF. CDR3 in DNA: TGTGCCAGCAGCCAAGATCTTCACAGCGTCTACGAGCAGTACTTC.

This clonotype was recorded at least ten times. This chain uses TRBV18 with TRBJ2-3, with 10 bases aligning to TRBD2. This CDR3 contains 16 residues. Germline V gene data show CDR1 as KGHSH and CDR2 as LQKENI. The trim removed 5 bases at V and 2 bases at J, leaving 7 bases unmatched. The CDR3 DNA is TGTGCCAGCTCAACGAGCGGGAGGGAGTTCACAGATACGCAGTATTTT. It specifies CASSTSGREFTDTQYF.

The chain employs TRBV4-3 and TRBJ2-3; D possibly corresponds to TRBD2 (5 bases). V was cut by 0 bases and J by 1 base, with 11 bases left in between. The CDR3 length is 16 residues. Germline V gene lookup returns CDR1 LGHNA and CDR2 YSLEER. The CDR3 loop reads CASSQDPAARTDTQYF. CDR3 bases: TGCGCCAGCAGCCAAGATCCAGCGGCGCGCACAGATACGCAGTATTTT.

This clonotype was counted many times. This sequence joins TRBV28 and TRBJ2-5; 10 bases map to TRBD2. Germline assignment: CDR1 MDHEN and CDR2 SYDVKM. The CDR3 sequence is 16 residues long. J lost 5 bases, V lost 0 bases, and 6 bases had no gene match. The CDR3 DNA reads TGTGCCAGCAGTTTATGGAGCGGGAGGGCCTGGGAGACCCAGTACTTC. It encodes CASSLWSGRAWETQYF.

This clonotype was counted ten times or more. The chain uses TRBV20-1 and TRBJ2-7; a possible D gene is TRBD2 (5 bases). The CDR3 extends over 18 amino acids. V was trimmed by 3 bases and J by 4 bases, leaving 28 bases between them. CDR1 and CDR2 from the germline V gene are DFQATT and SNEGSKA (reference sequence). CDR3 loop: CSARGWTGRPSSFYEQYF. The CDR3 DNA follows: TGCAGTGCTAGGGGCTGGACTGGCCGGCCTAGCTCCTTTTACGAGCAGTACTTC.

This clonotype was seen at least ten times. V and J are TRBV2 and TRBJ2-7; D gene ambiguous. Germline CDR1 SNHLY, CDR2 FYNNEI. V shed 4 bases and J shed 6 bases, with 13 bases lying between them. The CDR3 consists of 13 residues. CDR3: CASSGSDGREQYF. The CDR3 DNA reads as TGTGCCAGCAGTGGGAGCGATGGGCGCGAGCAGTACTTC.

This clonotype was observed at least ten times. V usage is TRBV6-1 and J usage is TRBJ2-5; possibly TRBD1 or TRBD2 for D (7 bases each). Germline CDR1 reads MNHNS; CDR2 reads SASEGT. The CDR3 contains 18 residues. Trimming shortened V by 6 bases and J by 4 bases, and 27 bases separated the two germline ends. The CDR3 region is CASRTWEGAENRRETQYF. The CDR3 coding sequence is TGTGCCAGCAGAACCTGGGAGGGGGCAGAAAACCGACGAGAGACCCAGTACTTC.

This clonotype was found a few times. The chain combines TRBV6-1 with TRBJ2-3, with D possibly TRBD2 on 6 matching bases. The germline V gene has CDR1 MNHNS and CDR2 SASEGT. Trimming cost V 2 bases and J 2 bases, with 11 bases left between them. The CDR3 consists of 15 residues. The CDR3 loop is CASSEPGTVTDTQYF. In nucleotides, the CDR3 is TGTGCCAGCAGTGAACCTGGGACTGTCACAGATACGCAGTATTTT.

The chain links TRBV6-2 or TRBV6-3 to TRBJ1-6; D ambiguous. Germline V lookup: CDR1 MNHEY, CDR2 SVGEGT. The V gene lost 2 bases and the J gene lost 7 bases, with 6 bases spanning the gap. The CDR3 loop spans 13 amino acids. CDR3 amino acids: CASSYRENSPLHF. The DNA for the CDR3 is TGTGCCAGCAGTTACAGGGAGAATTCACCCCTCCACTTT.

Points on this clonotype: At one of its ends the junction is not consistent with the germline gene, which may arise from a read error. The chain uses TRBV25-1 and TRBJ2-3, with 14 bases aligning to TRBD2. Looked up from germline, CDR1 is MGHDK and CDR2 is SYGVNS. CDR3 size: 16 residues. CDR3 in amino acids: CASSDGTSGSKDTQYF. CDR3 DNA: TGTGCCAGCAGTGACGGGACTAGCGGGAGCAAAGATACGCAGTATTTT.

J is TRBJ2-5 and V is TRBV7-8, with unresolved D. Germline V gives CDR1 SGHVS, CDR2 FQNEAQ. The CDR3 contains 14 residues. V was trimmed by 7 bases and J by 5 bases, leaving 17 bases between them. CDR3 in DNA: TGTGCCAGCACCCAAAGGGTCACAAGGGAGACCCAGTACTTC. Protein: CASTQRVTRETQYF.

On this clonotype: A read error may account for a junction end that differs from germline. The V and J genes are TRBV7-7 and TRBJ2-1; 9 bases map to TRBD2. CDR3 length: 15 amino acids. Germline loops: CDR1 SSHAT, CDR2 FNYEAQ (reference sequence). The CDR3 loop reads CASSAAGGNYNEQFF. In nucleotides, the CDR3 is TGTGCTAGCAGCGCAGCGGGGGGCAACTACAATGAGCAGTTCTTC.

This clonotype was seen ten or more times. V is TRBV12-3 or TRBV12-4 and J is TRBJ1-2; D may be TRBD1 (5 bases). Deletions cut 2 bases from V and 6 bases from J, with 10 bases between. CDR3 length: 13 amino acids. In DNA form, the CDR3 reads TGTGCCAGCAGTTTACCAGGGTCGGATGGCTACACCTTC. Translated, it gives CASSLPGSDGYTF.

This clonotype was detected ten times or more. The genes are TRBV20-1 and TRBJ1-1; possible D gene TRBD1, 6 bases. This CDR3 comprises 14 residues. The V gene lost 0 bases and the J gene lost 1 base, with 9 bases spanning the gap. In germline, CDR1 is DFQATT, CDR2 SNEGSKA (reference sequence). This CDR3 reads CSAREKTGNTEAFF. CDR3 DNA sequence: TGCAGTGCTAGAGAAAAGACAGGGAACACTGAAGCTTTCTTT.

This clonotype was seen a few times. The V gene is TRBV7-9, the J gene TRBJ2-2; 9 bases align to TRBD1. CDR1 is SEHNR, CDR2 FQNEAQ, per germline (reference sequence). The CDR3 contains 15 residues. The V gene end was trimmed by 5 bases and the J gene end by 3 bases; junction bases not matched to a gene: 4. The CDR3 loop reads CASSRWDRDTGELFF. The CDR3 DNA reads TGTGCCAGCAGCCGATGGGACAGGGACACCGGGGAGCTGTTTTTT.

This clonotype was counted many times. The CDR3 sequence is CASSYRDAQYF. In nucleotides, the CDR3 is TGTGCCAGCAGCTACAGGGACGCCCAGTACTTC. The chain has TRBV28 and TRBJ2-5; D possibly corresponds to TRBD1 (6 bases). Germline CDR1 MDHEN, CDR2 SYDVKM. The CDR3 is 11 amino acids. V was pared by 6 bases and J by 9 bases, with 11 bases between.

This clonotype has more than one count but fewer than ten. V and J are TRBV19 and TRBJ2-7; 7 bases map to TRBD1. From germline, CDR1 is LNHDA and CDR2 SQIVND (reference sequence). V was pared by 4 bases and J by 0 bases, with 3 bases of the junction left unmatched. This CDR3 is built from 14 residues. This CDR3 is CASSTAGGSYEQYF. For the CDR3, the DNA is TGTGCCAGTAGTACCGCAGGGGGCTCCTACGAGCAGTACTTC.

This clonotype showed up just once. The rearrangement uses TRBV12-3 or TRBV12-4 and TRBJ1-5; TRBD1 matches 10 bases. This CDR3 spans 14 amino acids. Germline trimming cut 6 bases from V and 9 bases from J; bases unmatched to any gene: 8. The DNA for the CDR3 is TGTGCCAGCAGCCGCGGACAGGGGGGAAGGCCCCAGCATTTT. Translation: CASSRGQGGRPQHF.

About this clonotype itself: A much larger clone differs from this one at a single base, so this may be a read error. This rearrangement joins TRBV18 to TRBJ2-7; D not certain. Per the germline V gene, CDR1 is KGHSH and CDR2 is LQKENI. The CDR3 runs to 15 residues. CDR3 bases: TGTGCCGGCTCACCAGCTGGACGGGTCTCCTACGAGCAGTACTTC. It translates to CAGSPAGRVSYEQYF.

CDR3 amino acids: CASSIPPRLAGDNEQFF. CDR3 in DNA: TGTGCCAGTAGTATACCCCCAAGATTAGCGGGAGACAATGAGCAGTTCTTC. The chain is built from TRBV19 and TRBJ2-1, with 9 bases aligning to TRBD2. The ends lost 2 bases at V and 5 bases at J; junction bases unmatched: 10. The CDR3 runs to 17 residues. Germline V gene sequence: CDR1 LNHDA, CDR2 SQIVND (reference sequence).

This clonotype was counted between two and nine times. The V call is TRBV4-1, the J call TRBJ2-1; possible D gene TRBD1, 6 bases. Trimming pared 6 bases from V and 5 bases from J, leaving 14 bases between. The germline gives CDR1 MGHRA, CDR2 YSYEKL. This CDR3 has 14 residues. The CDR3, as DNA: TGCGCCAGCAGTCAAACAGGGATTAACAATGAGCAGTTCTTC. Translating it yields CASSQTGINNEQFF.

The table lists this clonotype with many counts. The chain combines TRBV7-2 with TRBJ1-3, with D possibly being TRBD1 (5 bases). Germline V lookup: CDR1 SGHTA, CDR2 FQGNSA. The V and J ends lost 4 bases and 3 bases respectively, with 10 bases between them. This CDR3 has 14 residues. CDR3 coding DNA: TGTGCCAGCAGCTACCGGGACGGTGGAAACACCATATATTTT. It specifies CASSYRDGGNTIYF.